This record covers a single T cell receptor (beta chain). There is no known antigen for this receptor. The record has no base qualities; no much larger clone is one base away. This was a case-control study nested in a cohort of healthcare workers in London, UK, who had nasopharyngeal swab PCR tests and blood samples taken every week. Healthcare workers were enrolled in the week of the UK lockdown, from 23 to 31 March 2020, and were followed every week for up to roughly 15 weeks. Preparation of the library involved 5' RACE. This sample was sequenced with a NextSeq 500. To correct for sequencing error and PCR bias, the TCR library protocol tagged individual cDNA molecules with unique molecular identifiers. Sequencing covered both TCR alpha and beta chains, and within each sample the abundances of alpha and beta sequences were tightly co-correlated. Per the authors' processing: Decombinator V4 was used to annotate TCR sequences for V gene, J gene and CDR3. Expanded TCRs were defined as changing significantly between any two time points under a Poisson model with p below 0.0001. TCR abundances were normalised to the total number of TCRs sequenced per sample and expressed as counts per million. MAIT TCRs were defined by TRAV1-2 paired with TRAJ12, TRAJ20 or TRAJ33, and iNKT TCRs by TRAV10 paired with TRAJ18. VDJdb, accessed 1 November 2021, was searched for CMV, EBV and SARS-CoV-2 annotated TCRs, excluding TCRs annotated for multiple antigens. TCRdb reprocessed the public reads (quality trimming at Q25 with fastp, clone calling with MiXCR) and kept in-frame beta chains. Rows matching on CDR3 protein sequence are summarized as one entry with the most common DNA and genes. TCRdb's processing, not the study's, gives the V and J calls here. This sample gives more than 55,000 distinct CDR3 sequences in total; 10% to 15% of them show up just once. Clones ranked in the top ten supply less than 6% of the sample.

This sample stems from a study of early T cells in non-severe SARS-CoV-2 infection (dated by TCRdb to the early 2020s). With regard to the full study: Because TCR sequencing was done on bulk RNA from unsorted whole blood, the alpha and beta chains could not be paired.

What the study reported, not specific to this receptor: VDJdb matching was skewed toward anti-spike CD8 responses and likely underestimated virus-specific expansions by missing private and CD4 specificities.

CDR1 and CDR2 were assigned from the germline V gene as MGHRA and YSYEKL. Trimming takes 1 base off V and 7 bases off J; junction bases not matched to a gene: 8. The CDR3 contains 16 residues, cysteine and phenylalanine counted. Only the CDR3 portion is preserved as DNA: 48 bases, with reading frame beginning at the first base. The rearranged chain carries TRBV4-1 and TRBJ2-2, with 8 middle bases fitting TRBD1. This TCR came from an adult who was a healthcare worker with PCR-confirmed SARS-CoV-2 infection or an uninfected control (not recorded which). The sequenced sample was whole blood. The sequenced DNA is TGCGCCAGCAGCCAAGGTCGGGGACAGGCGGACGGGGAGCTGTTTTTT. Translated, it gives CASSQGRGQADGELFF.